What follows is one T cell receptor (beta chain) and its context. The data were obtained in a study of technical replicates of blood from a few donors. Method: immunoSEQ multiplex PCR; TCRdb's copy keeps in-frame clones and lacks some. Here the sample spans about 70,000 clones, roughly 90% being singletons. Material for sequencing was T cells isolated from PBMCs. This receptor was obtained from a human donor in good health.

DNA for the CDR3: TGTGCCAGCAGCGTAGGGACAGGGTCTTTTGAAAAACTGTTTTTT. This encodes CASSVGTGSFEKLFF. J is TRBJ1-4 and V is TRBV9, with 8 bases lining up with TRBD1. The CDR3 has 15 residues. The germline V gene has CDR1 SGDLS and CDR2 YYNGEE. Trimming removed 0 bases from V and 7 bases from J; junction bases left unmatched: 5.